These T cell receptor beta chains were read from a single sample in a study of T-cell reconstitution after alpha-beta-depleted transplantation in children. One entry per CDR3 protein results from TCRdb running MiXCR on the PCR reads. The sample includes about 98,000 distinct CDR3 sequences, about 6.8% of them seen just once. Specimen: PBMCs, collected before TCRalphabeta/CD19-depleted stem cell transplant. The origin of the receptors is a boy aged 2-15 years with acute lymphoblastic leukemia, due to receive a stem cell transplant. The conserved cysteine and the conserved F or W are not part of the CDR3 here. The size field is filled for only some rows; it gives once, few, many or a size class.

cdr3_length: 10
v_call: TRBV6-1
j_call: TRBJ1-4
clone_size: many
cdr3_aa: ASGRAGEKLF

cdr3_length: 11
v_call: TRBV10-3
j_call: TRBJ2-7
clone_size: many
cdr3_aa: AIRTSGSYEQY

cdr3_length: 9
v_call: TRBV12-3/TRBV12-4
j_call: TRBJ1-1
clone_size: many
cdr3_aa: ASSEGGQAF

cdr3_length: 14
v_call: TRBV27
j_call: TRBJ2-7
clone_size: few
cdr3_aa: ASSLVGGGDPYEQY

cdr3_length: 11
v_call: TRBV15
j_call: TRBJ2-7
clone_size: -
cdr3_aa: ATSRDNYYEQY

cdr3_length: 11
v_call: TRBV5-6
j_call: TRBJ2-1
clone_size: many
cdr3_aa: ASSFPAVSEQF

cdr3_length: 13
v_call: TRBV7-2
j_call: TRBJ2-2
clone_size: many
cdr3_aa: ASSSVYPNTGELF

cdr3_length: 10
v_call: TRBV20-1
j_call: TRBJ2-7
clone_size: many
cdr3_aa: SVRAGTYEQY

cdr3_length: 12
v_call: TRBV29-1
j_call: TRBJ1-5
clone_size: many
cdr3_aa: SVVQGDSNQPQH

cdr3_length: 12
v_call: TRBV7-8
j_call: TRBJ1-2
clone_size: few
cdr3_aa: ASSVQRGVYGYT

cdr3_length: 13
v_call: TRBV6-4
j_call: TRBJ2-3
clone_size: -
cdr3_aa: ASSDQAGATDTQY

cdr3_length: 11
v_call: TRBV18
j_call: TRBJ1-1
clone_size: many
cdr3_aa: ASSPTEGTEAF

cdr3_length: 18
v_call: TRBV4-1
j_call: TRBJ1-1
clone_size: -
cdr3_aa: ASSQGLFGGLTGVNTEAF

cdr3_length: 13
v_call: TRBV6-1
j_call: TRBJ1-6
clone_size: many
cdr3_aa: ASSEAEDWRSPLH

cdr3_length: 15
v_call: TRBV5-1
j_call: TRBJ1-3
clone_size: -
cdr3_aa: ASSPRQWGYSTNTIY

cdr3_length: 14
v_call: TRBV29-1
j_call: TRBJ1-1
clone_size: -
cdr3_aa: SVELRDRGQNTEAF

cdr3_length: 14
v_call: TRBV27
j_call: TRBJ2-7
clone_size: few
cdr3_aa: ASSPAASGGAGEQY

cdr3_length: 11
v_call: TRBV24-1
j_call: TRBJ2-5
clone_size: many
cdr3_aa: ATSDGPGETQY

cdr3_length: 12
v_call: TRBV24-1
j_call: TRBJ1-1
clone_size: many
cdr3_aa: ATSDARGDTEAF

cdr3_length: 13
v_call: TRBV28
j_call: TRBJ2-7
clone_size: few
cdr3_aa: ASSLGTGASYEQY